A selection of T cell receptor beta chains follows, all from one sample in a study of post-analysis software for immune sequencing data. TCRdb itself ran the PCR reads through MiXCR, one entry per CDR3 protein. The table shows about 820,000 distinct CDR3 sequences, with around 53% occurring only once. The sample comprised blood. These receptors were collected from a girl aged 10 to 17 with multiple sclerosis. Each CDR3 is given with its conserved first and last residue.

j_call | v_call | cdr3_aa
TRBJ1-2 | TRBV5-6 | CASSPSSALERIRGYTF
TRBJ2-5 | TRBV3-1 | CASSQDVSMGGRQETQYF
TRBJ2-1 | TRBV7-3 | CASSRTGTYNEQFF
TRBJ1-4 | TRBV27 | CASSPIWGTNEKLFF
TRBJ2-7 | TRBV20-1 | CSAASGRRVSYEQYF
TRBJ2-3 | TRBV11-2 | CASSLLAGGGDTQYF
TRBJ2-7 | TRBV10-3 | CAISDDTGSLYEQYF
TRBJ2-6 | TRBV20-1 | CSARSAASPHFSGANVLTF
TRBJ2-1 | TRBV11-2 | CASSLGEGSYNEQFF
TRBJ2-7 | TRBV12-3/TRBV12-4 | CASTATSGIYEQYF
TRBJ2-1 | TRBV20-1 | CSASSTSAHEQFF
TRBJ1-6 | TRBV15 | CATSRVRNSPLHF
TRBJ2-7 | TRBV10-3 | CAISDRTGDRYYEQYF
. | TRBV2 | CASRESGNPYEQYF
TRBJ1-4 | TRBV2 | CASGGQALYEKRFF
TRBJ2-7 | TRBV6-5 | CASSYSIGSSYEQYF
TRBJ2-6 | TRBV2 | CASSEQAGRAGANVLTF
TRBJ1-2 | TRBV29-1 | CSVAKGENLGVGYTF